This entry features one TCR beta chain sequence. Its target is not known. Libraries were prepared by immunoSEQ multiplex PCR; TCRdb keeps only in-frame clonotypes and omits some of them. Of about 160,000 clones detected, approximately 94% appear once; the ten largest clones hold approximately 0.3%. The sample originates from a study of OX40 agonist ivuxolimab in advanced cancers. Study-level findings and limits: CD8+ T cells (on average) carried more expanded clones than CD4+ T cells.

CDR3 size: 15 residues. Germline CDR1 is WNHNN and CDR2 is SYGVQD (reference sequence). Trimming took 5 bases from V and 0 from J, leaving 12 bases between them. People who had autoimmune disease history or systemic immunosuppression were excluded. The sample consisted of CD4+ or CD8+ T cells sorted from blood, taken in a trial of the OX40 agonist ivuxolimab. The sequence was collected from an adult with an advanced solid tumor such as melanoma, head and neck, liver or kidney cancer. The gene calls are TRBV10-1 and TRBJ2-3, with D possibly TRBD2 on 7 matching bases. CDR3 loop: CASSYREGSTDTQYF. CDR3 nucleotide sequence: TGCGCCAGCAGTTACAGGGAGGGAAGCACAGATACGCAGTATTTT.